In its sample, the clone carrying this T cell receptor (beta chain) was seen a few times. The sample is drawn from a study of T-cell memory formation after mild COVID-19. Study-wide background: For the most part, TCR clusters were specific to one donor.

Germline V CDR1 and CDR2: SGHRS, YFSETQ. This CDR3 comprises 15 residues. V lost 2 bases and J 6 bases, leaving 15 bases between the germline ends. One entry per CDR3 protein results from TCRdb running MiXCR on the 5' RACE reads. Altogether approximately 450,000 distinct CDR3 sequences are present, over 15% being singletons, with the ten largest covering around 12%. V and J are TRBV5-1 and TRBJ2-4; D gene uncertain. The TCR originated in an adult woman who had mild COVID-19 (a few samples of this study predate the infection). Cell type and time point are not known. The sequenced sample was PBMCs or a T cell subset sorted from them (not recorded which). CDR3 in DNA: TGCGCCAGCAGCTTAGGTTCTGGGGTGGGAAACATTCAGTACTTC. Its protein product is CASSLGSGVGNIQYF.